Each of the 9 T cell receptor beta chains below was sequenced from the same sample in a study of blood T cell repertoires in COVID-19. Assay: immunoSEQ multiplex PCR; the TCRdb copy retains only in-frame clones and omits some. The data contain about 92,000 clones, around 84% of them seen just once; the ten biggest clones take up more than 30%. Material for sequencing was peripheral blood. The receptor set was obtained from a man of 80 years or more with acute or convalescent COVID-19.

The sample holds one count of this clone. The rearrangement uses TRBV10-3 and TRBJ1-1; D gene unclear. Germline V gene sequence: CDR1 ENHRY, CDR2 SYGVKD. Trimming left V 3 bases short and J 0 bases short, with 5 bases between. The CDR3 length is 13 residues. CDR3 in amino acids: CAISDGMNTEAFF. For the CDR3, the DNA is TGTGCCATCAGTGACGGTATGAACACTGAAGCTTTCTTT.

The chain joins TRBV11-3 to TRBJ2-7; TRBD1 matches at 9 bases. The germline V gene encodes CDR1 SGHNT and CDR2 YENEEA. This CDR3 spans 15 amino acids. V dropped 5 bases and J dropped 3; count of bases not matched to a gene: 8. This chain's CDR3 is CASSQTGGAYYEQYF. CDR3 sequence (DNA): TGTGCCAGCAGCCAAACAGGGGGCGCTTACTACGAGCAGTACTTC.

This clone has only one observation. For the CDR3, the DNA is TGTGCCAGCAGCGTAGACTGGGGGGTCGGTGAAAAACTGTTTTTT. Translated: CASSVDWGVGEKLFF. The chain recombines TRBV9 with TRBJ1-4, with D possibly being TRBD1 (5 bases). This CDR3 is 15 amino acids long. Germline CDR1 is SGDLS and CDR2 is YYNGEE. With 0 bases removed from V and 7 bases from J, the gap between germline ends came to 13 bases.

This chain connects TRBV5-1 to TRBJ2-7; weak D call: TRBD1 (5 bases). CDR1 SGHRS and CDR2 YFSETQ come from the germline V gene. The V end was cut by 4 bases, the J end by 3 bases, with 11 bases between. The CDR3 is 13 residues long. The CDR3 DNA follows: TGCGCCAGCAGCCCCTGGGGCCTCTACGAGCAGTACTTC. As protein: CASSPWGLYEQYF.

The rearrangement uses TRBV5-1 and TRBJ1-1; possibly TRBD1 for D (6 bases). The CDR3 extends over 16 amino acids. Trimming left V 4 bases short and J 0 bases short, with 16 bases between. Germline V lookup: CDR1 SGHRS, CDR2 YFSETQ. The CDR3 DNA is TGCGCCAGCAGCCTAGAGACAGGAACCATGAACACTGAAGCTTTCTTT. This sequence encodes CASSLETGTMNTEAFF. The complete variable domain, with remaining parts taken from reference TRBV5-1 and TRBJ1-1, reads KAGVTQTPRYLIKTRGQQVTLSCSPISGHRSVSWYQQTPGQGLQFLFEYFSETQRNKGNFPGRFSGRQFSNSRSEMNVSTLELGDSALYLCASSLETGTMNTEAFFGQGTRLTVV.

V and J are TRBV5-1 and TRBJ1-2; D remains unclear. This CDR3 has 14 residues. Looked up from germline, CDR1 is SGHRS and CDR2 is YFSETQ. Between the trimmed V and J ends, which lost 4 bases and 1 base, there was a span of 11 bases. CDR3 nucleotide sequence: TGCGCCAGCAGCCCCGGGAGCGGTAACTATGGCTACACCTTC. It yields the protein CASSPGSGNYGYTF.

This clone was recorded once. V is TRBV6-1 and J is TRBJ1-5; D is perhaps TRBD1 (5 bases). This CDR3 spans 14 amino acids. With 5 bases removed from V and 4 bases from J, the gap between germline ends came to 12 bases. The V gene's germline CDR1 is MNHNS and CDR2 SASEGT. The CDR3, as DNA: TGTGCCAGCAGTCTACAGGCGTTAAATCAGCCCCAGCATTTT. It codes for CASSLQALNQPQHF.

The chain has TRBV7-6 and TRBJ2-3; 7 nucleotides match TRBD2. The V gene end was trimmed by 1 base and the J gene end by 4 bases; junction bases not matched to a gene: 8. The germline gives CDR1 SGHVS, CDR2 FNYEAQ. The CDR3 covers 16 residues. In DNA form, the CDR3 reads TGTGCCAGCAGCTTAGTGGCTAGCGCGGGAGCAGATACGCAGTATTTT. Translated: CASSLVASAGADTQYF.

This chain uses TRBV6-6 with TRBJ1-4, with TRBD1 as a possible D gene (5 bases). Germline CDR1 reads MNHNY; CDR2 reads SVGAGI (reference sequence). V was cut by 6 bases and J by 8 bases, with 22 bases left in between. The CDR3 is 16 residues long. CDR3: CASSLLREPRGEKLFF. In DNA form, the CDR3 reads TGTGCCAGCAGCCTACTCAGGGAACCGCGAGGCGAAAAACTGTTTTTT.